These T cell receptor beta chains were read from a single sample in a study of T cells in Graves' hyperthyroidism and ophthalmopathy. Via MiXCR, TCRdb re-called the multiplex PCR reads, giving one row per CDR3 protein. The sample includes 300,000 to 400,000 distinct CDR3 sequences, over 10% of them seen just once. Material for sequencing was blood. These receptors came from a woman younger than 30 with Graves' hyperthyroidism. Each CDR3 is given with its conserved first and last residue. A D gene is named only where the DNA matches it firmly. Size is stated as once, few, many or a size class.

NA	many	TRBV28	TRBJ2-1	TGTGCCGCGGGGCTCCTAGGGGGACAGCACTCCTACAATGAGCAGTTCTTC	CAAGLLGGQHSYNEQFF
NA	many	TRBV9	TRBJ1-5	TGTGCCAGCAGCGTAGAAGGAAGCAATCAGCCCCAGCATTTT	CASSVEGSNQPQHF
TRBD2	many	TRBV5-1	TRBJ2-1	TGTGCCAGCAGTTTTGGCGGGAGCTCCTACAATGAGCAGTTCTTC	CASSFGGSSYNEQFF
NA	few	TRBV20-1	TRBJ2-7	TGCAGTGCTCAAAGGGGGTCCTACGAGCAGTACTTC	CSAQRGSYEQYF
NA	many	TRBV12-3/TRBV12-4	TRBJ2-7	TGTGCCAGCAGTCCCGCGGGGCAGGGGAGTCGGGAGCAGTACTTC	CASSPAGQGSREQYF
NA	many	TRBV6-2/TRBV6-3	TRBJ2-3	TGTGCCAGCACTCAAGGGACCTTCACAGATACGCAGTATTTT	CASTQGTFTDTQYF
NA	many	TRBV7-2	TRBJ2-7	TGTGCCAGCAGCCCTCAGTCAGCGTCTTTCTCCTACGAGCAGTACTTC	CASSPQSASFSYEQYF
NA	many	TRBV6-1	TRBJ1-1	TGTGCCAGCAGTGATCTTGAAGGTTACACTGAAGCTTTCTTT	CASSDLEGYTEAFF
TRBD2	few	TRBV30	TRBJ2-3	TGTGCCTGGGGGCTAGCGGGCGCAACCACAACAGATACGCAGTATTTT	CAWGLAGATTTDTQYF
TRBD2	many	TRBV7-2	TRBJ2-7	TGTGCCAGCAGCGTAACTAGCGGGAGCGGGTACGAGCAGTACTTC	CASSVTSGSGYEQYF